These T cell receptor beta chains were read from a single sample in a study of blood T cell repertoires in COVID-19. TCRdb's copy holds only in-frame clones and misses some; the assay was immunoSEQ multiplex PCR. In the table there are approximately 110,000 clones, 69% of which are singletons. The sample taken for sequencing was peripheral blood. The source of these receptors is an elderly man with acute or convalescent COVID-19. Each CDR3 is given with its conserved first and last residue. The D gene is left open where the match is weak. Clone size, where shown, is once, few, many, or a class for clones that have expanded.

CDR3 DNA: TGTGCCAGCAGCCCGCTAGCGGGGACAGATACGCAGTATTTT
CDR3 protein: CASSPLAGTDTQYF
D gene: TRBD2
J gene: TRBJ2-3
clone size: .
V gene: TRBV11-3

CDR3 DNA: TGTGCCTGGAGTCGAAGGGGACAGGGGGTGGGGCAGTTCTTC
CDR3 protein: CAWSRRGQGVGQFF
D gene: TRBD1
J gene: TRBJ2-1
clone size: .
V gene: TRBV30

CDR3 DNA: TGTGCCAGCAGCCAGGGAGGGAACTTGAACACTGAAGCTTTCTTT
CDR3 protein: CASSQGGNLNTEAFF
D gene: .
J gene: TRBJ1-1
clone size: few
V gene: TRBV6-5

CDR3 DNA: TGTGCAAGTCCGGAGCCCCCGACAGATACCCATCAGCCCCAGCATTTT
CDR3 protein: CASPEPPTDTHQPQHF
D gene: .
J gene: TRBJ1-5
clone size: .
V gene: TRBV12-2

CDR3 DNA: TGTGCCACGGGGACAGGAAGAACGGAGACCCAGTACTTC
CDR3 protein: CATGTGRTETQYF
D gene: TRBD1
J gene: TRBJ2-5
clone size: .
V gene: TRBV27

CDR3 DNA: TGCGCCAGCAGCTTGTCCAGGGAATCTGGGGCCAACGTCCTGACTTTC
CDR3 protein: CASSLSRESGANVLTF
D gene: .
J gene: TRBJ2-6
clone size: few
V gene: TRBV5-1

CDR3 DNA: TGTGCCAGCAGCCACTTTCTAGCGGGGCTCAACGAGCAGTACTTC
CDR3 protein: CASSHFLAGLNEQYF
D gene: TRBD2
J gene: TRBJ2-7
clone size: .
V gene: TRBV4-2

CDR3 DNA: TGTGCCAGCAGCTTGTTCGAGCGGCGAAATGAGCAGTTCTTC
CDR3 protein: CASSLFERRNEQFF
D gene: .
J gene: TRBJ2-1
clone size: .
V gene: TRBV5-6

CDR3 DNA: TGTGCCAGCAGCCAAGGGGCAGGGAAGGTTGGAGAGACCCAGTACTTC
CDR3 protein: CASSQGAGKVGETQYF
D gene: .
J gene: TRBJ2-5
clone size: .
V gene: TRBV14

CDR3 DNA: TGCAGCGTTGTCAGGGCCCCACACAATGAGCAGTTCTTC
CDR3 protein: CSVVRAPHNEQFF
D gene: .
J gene: TRBJ2-1
clone size: .
V gene: TRBV29-1

CDR3 DNA: TGCGCCAGCAGCCGACAGGGGGAATGGAATTCACCCCTCCACTTT
CDR3 protein: CASSRQGEWNSPLHF
D gene: TRBD1
J gene: TRBJ1-6
clone size: .
V gene: TRBV5-1

CDR3 DNA: TGTGCCAGCTCCCCGAGGGGCCTAGCGGGAGGAAATGAGCAGTTCTTC
CDR3 protein: CASSPRGLAGGNEQFF
D gene: TRBD2
J gene: TRBJ2-1
clone size: .
V gene: TRBV18

CDR3 DNA: TGTGCCAGCAGCCTACAGGGTGGCAATCAGCCCCAGCATTTT
CDR3 protein: CASSLQGGNQPQHF
D gene: .
J gene: TRBJ1-5
clone size: few
V gene: TRBV5-5

CDR3 DNA: TGTGCCAGCAGCTCCGGCCGTACAGGCGGATTCTCTGGGGCCAACGTCCTGACTTTC
CDR3 protein: CASSSGRTGGFSGANVLTF
D gene: .
J gene: TRBJ2-6
clone size: .
V gene: TRBV5-4

CDR3 DNA: TGTGCCAGCAGATATGCGGGAGTATCCTTCTTC
CDR3 protein: CASRYAGVSFF
D gene: TRBD2
J gene: TRBJ2-1
clone size: few
V gene: TRBV28

CDR3 DNA: TGTGCCAGCAGCGAACAGACATGGGCCACCTACGAGCAGTACTTC
CDR3 protein: CASSEQTWATYEQYF
D gene: .
J gene: TRBJ2-7
clone size: .
V gene: TRBV11-2

CDR3 DNA: TGTGCCAGCTCACCAACAGGAGCTAACTATGGCTACACCTTC
CDR3 protein: CASSPTGANYGYTF
D gene: .
J gene: TRBJ1-2
clone size: .
V gene: TRBV18

CDR3 DNA: TGTGCCAGCTCACCACCGGACAGGGCTGGGGAAAAACTGTTTTTT
CDR3 protein: CASSPPDRAGEKLFF
D gene: TRBD1
J gene: TRBJ1-4
clone size: .
V gene: TRBV18

CDR3 DNA: TGTGCCAGCAGTTATTCGGGGAACTATGGCTACACCTTC
CDR3 protein: CASSYSGNYGYTF
D gene: .
J gene: TRBJ1-2
clone size: .
V gene: TRBV6-5

CDR3 DNA: TGTGCCAGCAGTGCTACAAGACTAGAGACCCAGTACTTC
CDR3 protein: CASSATRLETQYF
D gene: .
J gene: TRBJ2-5
clone size: .
V gene: TRBV5-8

CDR3 DNA: TGTGCCACCGGTGAAAGCGGGATGGGTACAGATACGCAGTATTTT
CDR3 protein: CATGESGMGTDTQYF
D gene: TRBD2
J gene: TRBJ2-3
clone size: .
V gene: TRBV24-1

CDR3 DNA: TGTGCCATCAGTGAGAGGGGCGTTACTAGCGAACAAGAGACCCAGTACTTC
CDR3 protein: CAISERGVTSEQETQYF
D gene: TRBD2
J gene: TRBJ2-5
clone size: .
V gene: TRBV10-3

CDR3 DNA: TGTGCCATCACAGGGGACACTGAAGCTTTCTTT
CDR3 protein: CAITGDTEAFF
D gene: .
J gene: TRBJ1-1
clone size: .
V gene: TRBV10-3

CDR3 DNA: TGTGCCAGCAGCCACCCCTCGGGAACTGTAGAGCAGTACTTC
CDR3 protein: CASSHPSGTVEQYF
D gene: .
J gene: TRBJ2-7
clone size: .
V gene: TRBV7-8

CDR3 DNA: TGTGCCAGCAGTGAACGGAGTCAGCCCCAGCATTTT
CDR3 protein: CASSERSQPQHF
D gene: .
J gene: TRBJ1-5
clone size: .
V gene: TRBV6-1

CDR3 DNA: TGCAGTGCTAGTCACAGGGGGCGCTTATCCTACGAGCAGTACTTC
CDR3 protein: CSASHRGRLSYEQYF
D gene: TRBD1
J gene: TRBJ2-7
clone size: many
V gene: TRBV20-1

CDR3 DNA: TGTGCCAGCTCACCATTTAGCGGAGGACTAAGCTGGGTGCAGTACTTC
CDR3 protein: CASSPFSGGLSWVQYF
D gene: .
J gene: TRBJ2-7
clone size: .
V gene: TRBV18

CDR3 DNA: TGTGCCAGCAGCCCCCTGAACACCGGGGAGCTGTTTTTT
CDR3 protein: CASSPLNTGELFF
D gene: .
J gene: TRBJ2-2
clone size: .
V gene: TRBV9

CDR3 DNA: TGCGCCAGCAGCTCGCAGGGACAGGGGGAAGGGGCCCCCTACGAGCAGTACTTC
CDR3 protein: CASSSQGQGEGAPYEQYF
D gene: TRBD1
J gene: TRBJ2-7
clone size: .
V gene: TRBV5-1

CDR3 DNA: TGCAGCGTTGTCGGGGGCACAGATACGCAGTATTTT
CDR3 protein: CSVVGGTDTQYF
D gene: .
J gene: TRBJ2-3
clone size: .
V gene: TRBV29-1

CDR3 DNA: TGTACCAGCAGTTTGGACAGGGGTTCCTACGAGCAGTACTTC
CDR3 protein: CTSSLDRGSYEQYF
D gene: TRBD1
J gene: TRBJ2-7
clone size: once
V gene: TRBV27

CDR3 DNA: TGTGCCAGCAGCCCAGGACAAGACAATGAGCAGTTCTTC
CDR3 protein: CASSPGQDNEQFF
D gene: .
J gene: TRBJ2-1
clone size: once
V gene: TRBV7-9

CDR3 DNA: TGTGCCAGCAGCTCACAGTCTCGCGAGCAGTACTTC
CDR3 protein: CASSSQSREQYF
D gene: .
J gene: TRBJ2-7
clone size: few
V gene: TRBV11-2

CDR3 DNA: TGTGCCAGCAGCCGTAGCGGGTACAATGAGCAGTTCTTC
CDR3 protein: CASSRSGYNEQFF
D gene: TRBD2
J gene: TRBJ2-1
clone size: .
V gene: TRBV6-5

CDR3 DNA: TGTGCCAGCAGTGAATTTCGCGGATCCACAGATACGCAGTATTTT
CDR3 protein: CASSEFRGSTDTQYF
D gene: .
J gene: TRBJ2-3
clone size: .
V gene: TRBV25-1

CDR3 DNA: TGTGCCAGCAGCCGGGAGCCGAGACTAGCCTACAATGAGCAGTTCTTC
CDR3 protein: CASSREPRLAYNEQFF
D gene: .
J gene: TRBJ2-1
clone size: .
V gene: TRBV7-9

CDR3 DNA: TGTGCCAGCAGCGTAAACACAGGGGGCGAGCAGTACTTC
CDR3 protein: CASSVNTGGEQYF
D gene: TRBD1
J gene: TRBJ2-7
clone size: .
V gene: TRBV7-2

CDR3 DNA: TGTGCCAGCAGCTTGGAAGGGGGTAGCTATGGCTACACCTTC
CDR3 protein: CASSLEGGSYGYTF
D gene: .
J gene: TRBJ1-2
clone size: few
V gene: TRBV5-4